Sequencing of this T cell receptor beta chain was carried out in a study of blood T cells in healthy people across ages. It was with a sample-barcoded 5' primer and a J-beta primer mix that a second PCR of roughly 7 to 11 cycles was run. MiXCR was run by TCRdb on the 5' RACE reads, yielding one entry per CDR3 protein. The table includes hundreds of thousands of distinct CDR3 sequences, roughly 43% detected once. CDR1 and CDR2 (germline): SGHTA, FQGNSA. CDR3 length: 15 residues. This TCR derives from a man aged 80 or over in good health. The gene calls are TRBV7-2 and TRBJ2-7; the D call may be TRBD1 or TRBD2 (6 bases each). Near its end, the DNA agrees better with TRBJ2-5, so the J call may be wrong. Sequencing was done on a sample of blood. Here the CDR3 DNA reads TGTGCCAGCAGCCTGTTCGGGGGCTCTGGGGAGACCCAGTACTTC. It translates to CASSLFGGSGETQYF.